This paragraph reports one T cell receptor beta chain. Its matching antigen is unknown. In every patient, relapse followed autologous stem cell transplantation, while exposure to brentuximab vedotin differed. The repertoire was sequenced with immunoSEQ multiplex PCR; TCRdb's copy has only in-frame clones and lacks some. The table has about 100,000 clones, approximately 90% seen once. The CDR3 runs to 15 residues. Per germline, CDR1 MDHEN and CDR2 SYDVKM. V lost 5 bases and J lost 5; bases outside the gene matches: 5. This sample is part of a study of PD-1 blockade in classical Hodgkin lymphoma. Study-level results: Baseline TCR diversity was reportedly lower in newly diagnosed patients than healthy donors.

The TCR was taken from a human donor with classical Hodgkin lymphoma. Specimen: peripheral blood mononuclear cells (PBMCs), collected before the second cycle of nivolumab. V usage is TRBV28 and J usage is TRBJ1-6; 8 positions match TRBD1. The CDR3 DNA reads TGTGCCAGCAGTCCGCAGGACAGGGATAATTCACCCCTCCACTTT. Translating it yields CASSPQDRDNSPLHF.